A selection of T cell receptor beta chains follows, all from one sample in a study of OX40 agonist ivuxolimab in advanced cancers. TCRdb keeps only in-frame clones here, not all; method: immunoSEQ multiplex PCR. The sample includes approximately 69,000 clones, about 90% of them seen just once. The source material was CD4+ or CD8+ T cells sorted from blood, sampled in a trial of the OX40 agonist ivuxolimab. The source of these receptors is an adult with an advanced solid tumor such as melanoma, head and neck, liver or kidney cancer. The conserved cysteine and the conserved F or W are not part of the CDR3 here. Fields, in order: clone size, V gene, J gene, CDR3 protein. The size field is filled for only some rows; it gives once, few, many or a size class.

NA	TRBV7-9	TRBJ2-4	ASSLVGLAKNIQY
once	TRBV5-1	TRBJ1-5	ASRPGNLNQPQH
NA	TRBV12-5	TRBJ2-1	ASGLGVGGSNEQF
NA	TRBV27	TRBJ2-7	ASSPTPTYEQY
NA	TRBV7-8	TRBJ2-7	ASRKSGVYEQY
once	TRBV18	TRBJ2-5	ASSLTSGSETQY
NA	TRBV5-4	TRBJ2-7	ASSFRGSKSGEQY
few	TRBV7-9	TRBJ1-1	ASSLLSEAF
few	TRBV5-1	TRBJ2-6	ASSFTGTDLSGANVLT
NA	TRBV5-1	TRBJ1-1	ASSLAPGASAGEAF
NA	TRBV2	TRBJ2-3	ASTNMGSTDTQY
NA	TRBV5-5	TRBJ2-7	ASSSDRVQSEQY
NA	TRBV6-1	TRBJ1-1	ASSEAWKNTEAF
NA	TRBV7-2	TRBJ2-3	ASSLYRNTDTQY
NA	TRBV5-5	TRBJ1-4	ASSFFDRDNGKLF
NA	TRBV28	TRBJ1-5	ASSLLNQPQH
NA	TRBV20-1	TRBJ2-5	SARERETQY
few	TRBV9	TRBJ1-1	ASSGGQGATEAF
NA	TRBV20-1	TRBJ2-1	SAGTNNEQF
NA	TRBV5-1	NA	ASSLKLARQSSYEQY
NA	TRBV7-7	TRBJ2-5	ASSTGRSSQETQY
NA	TRBV5-1	TRBJ2-5	ASSLVWGERETQY
once	TRBV2	TRBJ2-7	ASLKLGEQY
NA	TRBV9	TRBJ2-7	ASSPSTSGDYEQY